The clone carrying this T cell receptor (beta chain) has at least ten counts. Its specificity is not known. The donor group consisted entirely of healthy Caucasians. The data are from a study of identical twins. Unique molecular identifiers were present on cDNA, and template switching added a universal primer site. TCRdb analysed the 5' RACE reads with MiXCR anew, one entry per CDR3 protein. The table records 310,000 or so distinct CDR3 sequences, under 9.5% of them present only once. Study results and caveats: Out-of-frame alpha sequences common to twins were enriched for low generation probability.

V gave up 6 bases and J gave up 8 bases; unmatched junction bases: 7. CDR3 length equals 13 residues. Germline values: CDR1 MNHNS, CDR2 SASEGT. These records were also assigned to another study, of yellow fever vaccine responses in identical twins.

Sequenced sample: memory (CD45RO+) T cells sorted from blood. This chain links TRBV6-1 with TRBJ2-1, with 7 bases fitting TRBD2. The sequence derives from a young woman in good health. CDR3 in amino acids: CASSARGWDEQFF. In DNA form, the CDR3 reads TGTGCCAGCAGCGCGCGGGGGTGGGATGAGCAGTTCTTC.